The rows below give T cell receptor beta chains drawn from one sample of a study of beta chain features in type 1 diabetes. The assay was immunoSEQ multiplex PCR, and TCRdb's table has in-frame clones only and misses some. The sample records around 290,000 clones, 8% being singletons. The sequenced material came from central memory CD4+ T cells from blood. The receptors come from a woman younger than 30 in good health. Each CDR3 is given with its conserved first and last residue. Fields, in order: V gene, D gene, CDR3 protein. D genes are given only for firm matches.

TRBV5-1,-,CASSLQTTSETQYF
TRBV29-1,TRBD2,CSVEGRGGANNEQFF
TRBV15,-,CATGKGLTSTDTQYF
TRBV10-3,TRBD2,CAISGLADYNEQFF
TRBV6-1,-,CASMLSDGQPQHF
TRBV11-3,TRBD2,CASSDTPGLAGGSYEQYF
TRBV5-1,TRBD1,CASSPGQGKETQYF
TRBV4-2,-,CASSLGDISQPQHF
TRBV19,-,CASLGDRNQPQHF
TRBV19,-,CASSIQDSRLNTEAFF
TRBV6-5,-,CASSYSSASYEQYF
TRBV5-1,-,CASSMGPGYSTDTQYF
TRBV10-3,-,CAIGRGGRDEQYF
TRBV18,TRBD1,CASSPTIGQGRLNTEAFF
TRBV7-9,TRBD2,CASSPSGNRYEQYF
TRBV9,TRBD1,CASSVEGQENSPLHF
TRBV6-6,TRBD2,CASSGTSGVKDTQYF
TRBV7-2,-,CASSPQDNQPQHF
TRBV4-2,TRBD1,CASSYQTGASATDTQYF
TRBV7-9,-,CASSSPLTGTGELFF
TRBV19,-,CASTPVVSMNTEAFF
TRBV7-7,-,CASSRRGLESEQFF
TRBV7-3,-,CASSDLLNTGELFF
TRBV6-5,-,CASSYSYRDPRGYTF
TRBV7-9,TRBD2,CASLREGINADTQYF
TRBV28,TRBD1,CASSFPGTGIGELFF
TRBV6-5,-,CASSSEMGTEAFF
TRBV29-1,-,CSVRVGAKSGYTF
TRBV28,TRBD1,CASTSQGVSSYEQYF
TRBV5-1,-,CASSATGQETQYF
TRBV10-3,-,CAISGAGTRNTEAFF
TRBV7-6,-,CASSPQAGANTGELFF
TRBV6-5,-,CASSYSAIGQPRGYTF
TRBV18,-,CASSPFRAEPETQYF
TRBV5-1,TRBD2,CASSFSAGGDEQFF
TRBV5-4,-,CASSLNSAHGEKLFF
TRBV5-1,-,CASRPTGNTEAFF
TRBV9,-,CASSVASGGLLPYEQYF
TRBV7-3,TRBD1,CASSLTFRDRLKGGANVLTF
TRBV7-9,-,CASSLVGPYNEQFF
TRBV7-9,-,CASSFFRGGNEQFF
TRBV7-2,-,CASSSYLDTQYF
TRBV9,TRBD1,CASSAGQGAFQPQHF
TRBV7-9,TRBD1,CASSQGQGAVYEQYF
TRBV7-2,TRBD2,CASSLAPSGSDF
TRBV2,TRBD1,CAGGRQGQDIQYF
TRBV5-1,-,CASSPSGGDYGYTF
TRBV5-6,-,CASSLSLGAGTEAFF
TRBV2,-,CASRLRSNYGYTF
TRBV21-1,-,CASSQGWLRAFF
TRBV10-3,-,CAISESSGGYQETQYF
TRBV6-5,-,CASSYSPRGNTEAFF